The T cell receptor (beta chain) described here comes from a study of cytomegalovirus exposure and HLA in healthy donors. Germline trimming cut 0 bases from V and 9 bases from J; bases unmatched to any gene: 7. CDR3 length: 16 residues. Germline V gene sequence: CDR1 SGHNT, CDR2 YYREEE (reference sequence). The PCR used 60 Vbeta and 13 Jbeta primers. Produced via immunoSEQ multiplex PCR; TCRdb's table is partial and in-frame only. The ten most abundant clones cover roughly 2.7% of a sample with tens of thousands of clones. The sequence came from a man between 40 and 49 years old in good health and CMV-seronegative. The source material was PBMCs. The rearrangement joins TRBV5-4 to TRBJ1-6, with 9 bases matching TRBD1. This CDR3 is CASSLVQGARGSPLHF. The CDR3 bases are TGTGCCAGCAGCTTGGTACAGGGGGCTCGGGGTTCACCCCTCCACTTT.